Presented here are 29 T cell receptor beta chains from one specimen sequenced in a study of PD-L1 blockade in urothelial cancer. Time point here: pretreatment peripheral blood. Here immunoSEQ multiplex PCR was the method, and the copy in TCRdb shows in-frame clones only, minus some. The profile shows under 70,000 clones, 81% of them singletons. This specimen was PBMCs, taken around atezolizumab (anti-PD-L1) treatment. Every receptor here comes from a man between 65 and 80 years old with urothelial cancer.

This clone was recorded once. V and J are TRBV9 and TRBJ2-5, with 9 bases lining up with TRBD2. The CDR3 covers 15 residues. V lost 0 bases, J lost 5 bases, and 5 bases stayed unmatched. Germline V gives CDR1 SGDLS, CDR2 YYNGEE. CDR3 sequence (DNA): TGTGCCAGCAGCGTAGATAGCGGGAGAGGCGAGACCCAGTACTTC. Protein: CASSVDSGRGETQYF.

The chain combines TRBV18 with TRBJ2-3; 12 nucleotides agree with TRBD2. Unmatched junction bases numbered 7, after V lost 3 bases and J lost 0 bases. Germline V gives CDR1 KGHSH, CDR2 LQKENI. The CDR3 contains 18 residues. The CDR3 reads CASSPGLAGMGSTDTQYF. The CDR3 coding sequence is TGTGCCAGCTCACCCGGACTAGCGGGGATGGGAAGCACAGATACGCAGTATTTT.

This clone appeared a single time. The chain couples TRBV27 to TRBJ2-7; D unclear. This CDR3 spans 13 amino acids. Germline V CDR1 and CDR2: MNHEY, SMNVEV (reference sequence). V gave up 5 bases and J gave up 2 bases, with 10 bases separating them. CDR3 DNA sequence: TGTGCCAGCAGTCTAGATGCTGCCTACGAGCAGTACTTC. Amino acids: CASSLDAAYEQYF.

This CDR3 is CASSTGVNTEAFF. The DNA for the CDR3 is TGTGCCAGCAGCACAGGGGTGAACACTGAAGCTTTCTTT. The V and J genes are TRBV28 and TRBJ1-1; 7 bases align to TRBD1. V shed 6 bases, J shed 0 bases, and the junction held 1 base outside the gene matches. The CDR3 has 13 residues. Per germline, CDR1 MDHEN and CDR2 SYDVKM.

This clone was seen a single time. This rearrangement joins TRBV30 to TRBJ2-2, with TRBD2 as a possible D gene (5 bases). The germline V and J ends were trimmed by 6 bases and 3 bases, with 23 bases remaining between them. The CDR3 loop spans 17 amino acids. Germline V gene sequence: CDR1 GTSNPN, CDR2 SVGIG (reference sequence). DNA for the CDR3: TGTGCCTGTGACACATGGATAGGAGGCGTCGACACCGGGGAGCTGTTTTTT. It codes for CACDTWIGGVDTGELFF.

This chain links TRBV5-4 with TRBJ2-2, with a weak D call TRBD1 (6 bases). The germline V gene has CDR1 SGHNT and CDR2 YYREEE (reference sequence). The CDR3 extends over 15 amino acids. Between the trimmed V and J ends, which lost 0 bases and 8 bases, there was a span of 14 bases. CDR3 bases: TGTGCCAGCAGCTTGGGGACCTCAGGGGTGGGGGAGCTGTTTTTT. This encodes CASSLGTSGVGELFF.

The gene calls are TRBV9 and TRBJ1-4; D possibly corresponds to TRBD1 (5 bases). The CDR3 totals 14 residues. Trimming took off 2 bases at V and 6 bases at J, with 11 bases between the two ends. Germline V gene data show CDR1 as SGDLS and CDR2 as YYNGEE. CDR3 in DNA: TGTGCCAGCAGCGTTCGAGTAGGGGATGAAAAACTGTTTTTT. Translating gives CASSVRVGDEKLFF.

The chain is built from TRBV19 and TRBJ2-1; D call uncertain. Germline CDR1 reads LNHDA; CDR2 reads SQIVND (reference sequence). The CDR3 totals 13 residues. The germline V and J ends were trimmed by 1 base and 6 bases, with 7 bases remaining between them. CDR3 in DNA: TGTGCCAGTAGTATAGGCAGATTCAATGAGCAGTTCTTC. Its protein is CASSIGRFNEQFF.

This CDR3 is CASSLGQGKNEQFF. The CDR3, as DNA: TGTGCCAGCAGCTTAGGGCAGGGGAAGAATGAGCAGTTCTTC. This rearrangement joins TRBV7-9 to TRBJ2-1; the D gene is possibly TRBD1 (6 bases). In germline, CDR1 is SEHNR, CDR2 FQNEAQ (reference sequence). This CDR3 comprises 14 residues. V was trimmed by 1 base and J by 7 bases, leaving 11 bases between them.

This clone occurred a few times. This sequence joins TRBV15 and TRBJ2-5; D not certain. Germline values: CDR1 LNHNV, CDR2 YYDKDF (reference sequence). Between the trimmed V and J ends, which lost 6 bases and 3 bases, there was a span of 11 bases. CDR3 length: 13 amino acids. The CDR3 DNA reads TGTGCCACCAGGGGCCTTGAAGAAGAGACCCAGTACTTC. Translating it yields CATRGLEEETQYF.

The J gene is TRBJ1-2, the V gene TRBV13, with D possibly matching TRBD1 (6 bases). The CDR3 contains 12 residues. Germline V gene sequence: CDR1 PRHDT, CDR2 FYEKMQ (reference sequence). With 0 bases removed from V and 7 bases from J, the gap between germline ends came to 6 bases. CDR3 DNA sequence: TGTGCCAGCAGCTTAGGACAGGGTGGCTACACCTTC. Protein sequence: CASSLGQGGYTF. The full variable domain, completed using reference TRBV13 and TRBJ1-2, is AAGVIQSPRHLIKEKRETATLKCYPIPRHDTVYWYQQGPGQDPQFLISFYEKMQSDKGSIPDRFSAQQFSDYHSELNMSSLELGDSALYFCASSLGQGGYTFGSGTRLTVV.

V and J are TRBV7-9 and TRBJ2-7, with TRBD2 matching over 10 bases. This CDR3 has 16 amino acids. V dropped 5 bases and J dropped 4; count of bases not matched to a gene: 11. Germline V gene lookup returns CDR1 SEHNR and CDR2 FQNEAQ (reference sequence). The CDR3 spells CASSRTASGRGYEQYF. CDR3 DNA sequence: TGTGCCAGCAGCCGCACCGCTAGCGGGAGAGGGTACGAGCAGTACTTC.

This chain links TRBV28 with TRBJ1-5; D may be TRBD1 (5 bases). Between the trimmed V and J ends, which lost 6 bases and 0 bases, there was a span of 15 bases. The CDR3 is 16 residues long. CDR1 is MDHEN and CDR2 is SYDVKM in the germline V gene. This chain's CDR3 is CASSMGLKNSNQPQHF. The CDR3 DNA reads as TGTGCCAGCAGCATGGGACTGAAGAATAGCAATCAGCCCCAGCATTTT.

This chain uses TRBV9 with TRBJ2-5, with 7 bases fitting TRBD1. The CDR3 loop spans 16 amino acids. Losses at the gene ends were 3 bases for V and 1 base for J; bases not matched to a gene: 9. CDR1 and CDR2 from the germline V gene are SGDLS and YYNGEE. DNA for the CDR3: TGTGCCAGCAGCGCCTATAGCGCAGGGGGCCAAGAGACCCAGTACTTC. This encodes CASSAYSAGGQETQYF.

The chain links TRBV7-2 to TRBJ2-7; 7 bases fit TRBD1. CDR1 is SGHTA and CDR2 is FQGNSA in the germline V gene. The CDR3 is 15 residues long. After removal of 4 bases from V and 0 bases from J, the junction contained 6 bases not matched to a gene. The CDR3 sequence: CASSYGGQSSYEQYF. The CDR3 DNA reads as TGTGCCAGCAGCTATGGGGGACAGAGCTCCTACGAGCAGTACTTC.

This clone was seen a handful of times. This chain connects TRBV19 to TRBJ2-5, with TRBD2 matching over 11 bases. This CDR3 comprises 16 residues. Germline V lookup: CDR1 LNHDA, CDR2 SQIVND (reference sequence). After removal of 6 bases from V and 5 bases from J, the junction contained 11 bases not matched to a gene. The chain's CDR3 is CASSSPLAGGSETQYF. In DNA form, the CDR3 reads TGTGCCAGTAGCTCCCCCCTAGCGGGAGGCTCTGAGACCCAGTACTTC. Using reference TRBV19 and TRBJ2-5 for the parts outside the CDR3, the full variable domain is DGGITQSPKYLFRKEGQNVTLSCEQNLNHDAMYWYRQDPGQGLRLIYYSQIVNDFQKGDIAEGYSVSREKKESFPLTVTSAQKNPTAFYLCASSSPLAGGSETQYFGPGTRLLVL.

The genes are TRBV5-1 and TRBJ2-7, with TRBD1 matching over 8 bases. The CDR3 has 15 amino acids. Germline V CDR1 and CDR2: SGHRS, YFSETQ. The J segment lost 1 base and the V segment lost 2 bases, leaving 5 bases of the junction unmatched. CDR3 in amino acids: CASSFSGTGSYEQYF. The CDR3 DNA reads TGCGCCAGCAGCTTTTCCGGGACAGGTTCCTACGAGCAGTACTTC.

The chain recombines TRBV6-1 with TRBJ2-5; no definite D call. CDR1 is MNHNS and CDR2 is SASEGT in the germline V gene. There are 14 residues in the CDR3. V was shortened by 3 bases and J by 2 bases, with 10 bases between the two germline ends. The CDR3 nucleotides read TGTGCCAGCAGTGATCGGAGCCATCAAGAGACCCAGTACTTC. Amino acids: CASSDRSHQETQYF.

In this sample, this clone turned up a few times. V usage is TRBV27 and J usage is TRBJ1-2; 8 nucleotides align to TRBD1. V shed 5 bases, J shed 2 bases, and the junction held 7 bases outside the gene matches. The CDR3 runs 15 residues. Germline V gene data show CDR1 as MNHEY and CDR2 as SMNVEV (reference sequence). Written as DNA, the CDR3 is TGTGCCAGCAGTCCGACAGGGGATATGAACTATGGCTACACCTTC. Protein: CASSPTGDMNYGYTF.

V is TRBV11-3 and J is TRBJ1-2; D is unresolved. The length of the CDR3 is 15 residues. Germline CDR1 is SGHNT and CDR2 is YENEEA. V lost 3 bases, J lost 8 bases, and 19 bases lay in between. The CDR3 is CASSLALGSPEGYTF. The DNA of the CDR3 is TGTGCCAGCAGCTTGGCCCTGGGCAGCCCCGAGGGCTACACCTTC.

CDR3 sequence: CASNLLGQGQPQYF. The CDR3 DNA reads TGCGCCAGCAACCTCCTCGGACAGGGCCAGCCTCAGTACTTC. This chain uses TRBV5-1 with TRBJ2-7, with 8 bases fitting TRBD1. Germline CDR1 reads SGHRS; CDR2 reads YFSETQ. V lost 6 bases, J lost 10 bases, and 15 bases stayed unmatched. This CDR3 is built from 14 residues.

The chain recombines TRBV19 with TRBJ2-5; TRBD1 matches 9 bases. Trimming at V came to 4 bases and at J to 5 bases, leaving 5 bases not matched to a gene. Germline CDR1 reads LNHDA; CDR2 reads SQIVND (reference sequence). The CDR3 is made up of 14 amino acids. CDR3 sequence reads: CASSTTGGGETQYF. CDR3 in DNA: TGTGCCAGTAGTACAACAGGGGGCGGTGAGACCCAGTACTTC.

V usage is TRBV28 and J usage is TRBJ1-5; D is possibly TRBD1 (6 bases). Germline-derived CDR1 and CDR2 are MDHEN and SYDVKM. Trimming removed 1 base at V and 5 bases at J, with 15 bases between. This CDR3 is 16 amino acids long. The CDR3 reads CASSLYSGTPDQPQHF. The CDR3 nucleotides read TGTGCCAGCAGTTTATATTCCGGGACACCCGATCAGCCCCAGCATTTT.

V and J are TRBV19 and TRBJ2-1, with TRBD1 matching over 10 bases. Trimming cost V 3 bases and J 7 bases; bases outside gene matches: 6. The CDR3 runs 15 residues. Germline V CDR1 and CDR2: LNHDA, SQIVND (reference sequence). The CDR3 loop reads CASSMYLGQGNEQFF. The CDR3, as DNA: TGTGCCAGTAGTATGTACTTGGGACAGGGGAATGAGCAGTTCTTC.

This rearrangement joins TRBV11-1 to TRBJ2-1; the D is unclear. This CDR3 has 16 amino acids. Germline CDR1 and CDR2: SGHAT and FQDESV (reference sequence). The germline V and J ends were trimmed by 1 base and 6 bases, with 16 bases remaining between them. CDR3 nucleotides: TGTGCCAGCAGCTTAGTAGGCTACCGAGACTCCAATGAGCAGTTCTTC. Amino acids: CASSLVGYRDSNEQFF.

The rearrangement joins TRBV30 to TRBJ2-3; TRBD1 matches 9 bases. Germline V CDR1 and CDR2: GTSNPN, SVGIG (reference sequence). This CDR3 contains 15 residues. The J segment lost 4 bases and the V segment lost 0 bases, leaving 5 bases of the junction unmatched. The CDR3 sequence is CAWSVGTGLADTQYF. The CDR3 bases are TGTGCCTGGAGTGTGGGGACAGGGTTGGCAGATACGCAGTATTTT.

This sequence joins TRBV6-1 and TRBJ1-5; the match to TRBD1 covers 8 bases. The germline V gene encodes CDR1 MNHNS and CDR2 SASEGT. V dropped 5 bases and J dropped 12; count of bases not matched to a gene: 9. CDR3 length equals 13 residues. Here the CDR3 DNA reads TGTGCCAGCAGTCAGGGGGCGAAGGGTGACCAGCATTTT. It yields the protein CASSQGAKGDQHF.

This clone occurred a few times. V is TRBV7-2 and J is TRBJ2-7; 11 nucleotides match TRBD2. The ends lost 3 bases at V and 6 bases at J; junction bases unmatched: 7. Per germline, CDR1 SGHTA and CDR2 FQGNSA. The CDR3 is made up of 15 amino acids. CDR3 DNA sequence: TGTGCCAGCAGCTTGGTGGGACTAGCGGAATCCGAGCAGTACTTC. The encoded protein is CASSLVGLAESEQYF.

The rearrangement joins TRBV5-3 to TRBJ2-2, with 11 bases fitting TRBD2. Being an ORF, TRBV5-3 has a function that is uncertain. The CDR3 spans 18 residues. Trimming removed 2 bases from V and 0 bases from J; junction bases left unmatched: 6. CDR3 sequence (DNA): TGTGCCAGAAGCTTACCGGGACTAGCGGCGTCGAACACCGGGGAGCTGTTTTTT. Translating it yields CARSLPGLAASNTGELFF.